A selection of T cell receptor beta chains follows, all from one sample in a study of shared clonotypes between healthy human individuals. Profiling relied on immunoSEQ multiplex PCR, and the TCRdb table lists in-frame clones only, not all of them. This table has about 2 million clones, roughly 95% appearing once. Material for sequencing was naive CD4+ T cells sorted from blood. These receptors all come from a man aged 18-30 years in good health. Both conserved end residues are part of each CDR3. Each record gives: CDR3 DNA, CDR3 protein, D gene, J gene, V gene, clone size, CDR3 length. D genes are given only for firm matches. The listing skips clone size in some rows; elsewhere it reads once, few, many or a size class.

cdr3_nt: TGTGCCAGCAGTCTACAGGGGTTGGGGGAAAAACTGTTTTTT
cdr3_aa: CASSLQGLGEKLFF
d_call: TRBD1
j_call: TRBJ1-4
v_call: TRBV27
clone_size: -
cdr3_length: 14

cdr3_nt: TGTGCCAGCAGTTACCAGAGACAGGGCACTGAAGCTTTCTTT
cdr3_aa: CASSYQRQGTEAFF
d_call: TRBD1
j_call: TRBJ1-1
v_call: TRBV6-6
clone_size: -
cdr3_length: 14

cdr3_nt: TGCGCCAGCAGCTTAGGGGGTAATGAGCAGTTCTTC
cdr3_aa: CASSLGGNEQFF
d_call: -
j_call: TRBJ2-1
v_call: TRBV5-1
clone_size: once
cdr3_length: 12

cdr3_nt: TGTGCCAGCAGCCCGATTGGGACTAGCGGTACCTACGAGCAGTACTTC
cdr3_aa: CASSPIGTSGTYEQYF
d_call: TRBD2
j_call: TRBJ2-7
v_call: TRBV7-9
clone_size: -
cdr3_length: 16

cdr3_nt: TGTGCCAGCAGTTGGGGACAGGGAAGCAATCAGCCCCAGCATTTT
cdr3_aa: CASSWGQGSNQPQHF
d_call: TRBD1
j_call: TRBJ1-5
v_call: TRBV6-5
clone_size: -
cdr3_length: 15

cdr3_nt: TGCGCCAGCAGCTTGGGCAGGTTGGACTATGGCTACACCTTC
cdr3_aa: CASSLGRLDYGYTF
d_call: -
j_call: TRBJ1-2
v_call: TRBV5-1
clone_size: -
cdr3_length: 14

cdr3_nt: TGTGCCAGCAGTGGAGAAGCGTGGCAGCCCCAGCATTTT
cdr3_aa: CASSGEAWQPQHF
d_call: -
j_call: TRBJ1-5
v_call: TRBV27
clone_size: -
cdr3_length: 13

cdr3_nt: TGTGCCAGCAGCCCAATAGGGGGCGGTGGCTACACCTTC
cdr3_aa: CASSPIGGGGYTF
d_call: TRBD1
j_call: TRBJ1-2
v_call: TRBV7-3
clone_size: -
cdr3_length: 13

cdr3_nt: TGTGCCAGCAGTTTGCTATCCGGGAATGAAAAACTGTTTTTT
cdr3_aa: CASSLLSGNEKLFF
d_call: -
j_call: TRBJ1-4
v_call: TRBV27
clone_size: once
cdr3_length: 14

cdr3_nt: TGTGCCAGCAGCTTAGCGGGAGGGCCCGGGGAGCTGTTTTTT
cdr3_aa: CASSLAGGPGELFF
d_call: TRBD2
j_call: TRBJ2-2
v_call: TRBV11-2
clone_size: -
cdr3_length: 14

cdr3_nt: TGTGCCAGCGGAAGACTATCCTCCTACGAGCAGTACTTC
cdr3_aa: CASGRLSSYEQYF
d_call: -
j_call: TRBJ2-7
v_call: TRBV6-6
clone_size: once
cdr3_length: 13

cdr3_nt: TGTGCCAGTAGTATGGGACCGGCCGGGTTGGGCTATGGCTACACCTTC
cdr3_aa: CASSMGPAGLGYGYTF
d_call: -
j_call: TRBJ1-2
v_call: TRBV19
clone_size: -
cdr3_length: 16

cdr3_nt: TGTGCCAGCATCTGGGCCGGTGGAAACACCATATATTTT
cdr3_aa: CASIWAGGNTIYF
d_call: -
j_call: TRBJ1-3
v_call: TRBV6-6
clone_size: -
cdr3_length: 13

cdr3_nt: TGTGCCAGCAGCTGGCTCGGAAGTGAAAAACTGTTTTTT
cdr3_aa: CASSWLGSEKLFF
d_call: -
j_call: TRBJ1-4
v_call: TRBV11-2
clone_size: -
cdr3_length: 13

cdr3_nt: TGCGCCAGCAGCCAAGGGACAGGGCTTGGCCCTAACTATGGCTACACCTTC
cdr3_aa: CASSQGTGLGPNYGYTF
d_call: TRBD1
j_call: TRBJ1-2
v_call: TRBV4-1
clone_size: once
cdr3_length: 17

cdr3_nt: TGTGCCAGCAGCCTTAGCGACCACACCGGGGAGCTGTTTTTT
cdr3_aa: CASSLSDHTGELFF
d_call: -
j_call: TRBJ2-2
v_call: TRBV7-9
clone_size: -
cdr3_length: 14

cdr3_nt: TGTGCCTGGAGTCCCAGGGGGCTCGGTCAGCCCCAGCATTTT
cdr3_aa: CAWSPRGLGQPQHF
d_call: TRBD1
j_call: TRBJ1-5
v_call: TRBV30
clone_size: -
cdr3_length: 14

cdr3_nt: TGTGCCAGCAGCACAACGTCGGGGGAGGTTGGACAGCCCCAGCATTTT
cdr3_aa: CASSTTSGEVGQPQHF
d_call: -
j_call: TRBJ1-5
v_call: TRBV7-2
clone_size: -
cdr3_length: 16

cdr3_nt: TGTGCCAGCTCACCACCGAATCTAGGGAGGTCTGGAAACACCATATATTTT
cdr3_aa: CASSPPNLGRSGNTIYF
d_call: -
j_call: TRBJ1-3
v_call: TRBV18
clone_size: -
cdr3_length: 17

cdr3_nt: TGTGCCAGCAGTTCCCAAACTCCGGGACAGCTAGGTTCACCCCTCCACTTT
cdr3_aa: CASSSQTPGQLGSPLHF
d_call: TRBD1
j_call: TRBJ1-6
v_call: TRBV6-4
clone_size: -
cdr3_length: 17

cdr3_nt: TGCGCCAGCAGCTTGGAAGGTACCACCTACGAGCAGTACTTC
cdr3_aa: CASSLEGTTYEQYF
d_call: -
j_call: TRBJ2-7
v_call: TRBV5-1
clone_size: -
cdr3_length: 14

cdr3_nt: TGTGCCAGCAGCTTAGCTAGGGTGAACTACAATGAGCAGTTCTTC
cdr3_aa: CASSLARVNYNEQFF
d_call: -
j_call: TRBJ2-1
v_call: TRBV7-9
clone_size: -
cdr3_length: 15

cdr3_nt: TGCGCCAGCAGCCTGGGACTAGCGGGAGTCTACGAGCAGTACTTC
cdr3_aa: CASSLGLAGVYEQYF
d_call: TRBD2
j_call: TRBJ2-7
v_call: TRBV4-3
clone_size: -
cdr3_length: 15

cdr3_nt: TGTGCCAGTAGCGAAACAGGTTTTGAGCCCCAGCATTTT
cdr3_aa: CASSETGFEPQHF
d_call: -
j_call: TRBJ1-5
v_call: TRBV19
clone_size: -
cdr3_length: 13

cdr3_nt: TGTGCCAGCAGTTACGGAGCGTCGGGCGGCTACACCTTC
cdr3_aa: CASSYGASGGYTF
d_call: -
j_call: TRBJ1-2
v_call: TRBV6-5
clone_size: -
cdr3_length: 13

cdr3_nt: TGTGCCAGCTCACCCGGGACTAGCGGGACCTACAATGAGCAGTTCTTC
cdr3_aa: CASSPGTSGTYNEQFF
d_call: TRBD2
j_call: TRBJ2-1
v_call: TRBV18
clone_size: -
cdr3_length: 16

cdr3_nt: TGTGCCAGTAGCCGGGACAGGAGCACAGATACGCAGTATTTT
cdr3_aa: CASSRDRSTDTQYF
d_call: TRBD1
j_call: TRBJ2-3
v_call: TRBV2
clone_size: -
cdr3_length: 14

cdr3_nt: TGTGCCAGCAGTTACTCTCTAGCAGCGGGGGAGACCCAGTACTTC
cdr3_aa: CASSYSLAAGETQYF
d_call: TRBD2
j_call: TRBJ2-5
v_call: TRBV6-5
clone_size: -
cdr3_length: 15

cdr3_nt: TGTGCCAGCAGTCTCATTGGGGGGGGCGGCTACGAGCAGTACTTC
cdr3_aa: CASSLIGGGGYEQYF
d_call: -
j_call: TRBJ2-7
v_call: TRBV2
clone_size: -
cdr3_length: 15

cdr3_nt: TGCGCCAGCAGCTTGGATTACAGGGCAGGAGAGACCCAGTACTTC
cdr3_aa: CASSLDYRAGETQYF
d_call: -
j_call: TRBJ2-5
v_call: TRBV5-1
clone_size: -
cdr3_length: 15

cdr3_nt: TGTGCCAGTAGCCTGGGAAACAGGGGAGGCACTGAAGCTTTCTTT
cdr3_aa: CASSLGNRGGTEAFF
d_call: TRBD1
j_call: TRBJ1-1
v_call: TRBV19
clone_size: -
cdr3_length: 15

cdr3_nt: TGTGCCTGGAGTGATCGGGACAGGAACTCCTATAATTCACCCCTCCACTTT
cdr3_aa: CAWSDRDRNSYNSPLHF
d_call: TRBD1
j_call: TRBJ1-6
v_call: TRBV30
clone_size: -
cdr3_length: 17

cdr3_nt: TGTGCCAGCAGCTCCCGGGGCGGGGCTCTGGCAGATACGCAGTATTTT
cdr3_aa: CASSSRGGALADTQYF
d_call: -
j_call: TRBJ2-3
v_call: TRBV11-2
clone_size: once
cdr3_length: 16

cdr3_nt: TGCGCCAGCAGTGCTTGGGCGAGGGGCGCCGAGCTGTTTTTT
cdr3_aa: CASSAWARGAELFF
d_call: -
j_call: TRBJ2-2
v_call: TRBV10-1
clone_size: once
cdr3_length: 14